The sequence of this T cell receptor (beta chain) was determined in a study of technical replicates of blood from a handful of donors. The table came from immunoSEQ multiplex PCR; TCRdb's copy has only in-frame clones and leaves some out. The sample consists of under 90,000 clones, approximately 96% of them appearing once. Germline V gene sequence: CDR1 SGHVS, CDR2 FQNEAQ. Trimming pared 5 bases from V and 0 bases from J, leaving 14 bases between. The CDR3 contains 16 residues. The sequencing input was T cells isolated from PBMCs. This TCR came from a human donor in good health. The chain combines TRBV7-8 with TRBJ2-1; D is uncertain. CDR3 sequence: CASSIRTSGSYNEQFF. In DNA form, the CDR3 reads TGTGCCAGCAGCATTCGCACTTCCGGCTCCTACAATGAGCAGTTCTTC.